A selection of T cell receptor beta chains follows, all from one sample in a study of T cell responses to AZD1222 COVID-19 vaccine. Libraries were prepared by immunoSEQ multiplex PCR; TCRdb keeps only in-frame clonotypes and omits some of them. The repertoire has 80,000 or so clones, nearly 90% of them found once; the top ten carry approximately 1.5%. Source: peripheral blood, taken on day 0 of AZD1222 vaccination. The origin of the receptors is an adult in good health. The CDR3 runs from the conserved cysteine through the conserved F or W. A D gene is named only where the DNA matches it firmly.

j_call cdr3_length d_call v_call cdr3_aa
TRBJ1-3 13 NA TRBV6-5 CASSTNSGNTIYF
TRBJ1-5 14 TRBD1 TRBV7-9 CASSRTGGSQPQHF
TRBJ1-5 14 TRBD1 TRBV27 CASSSRTGGQPQHF
TRBJ2-5 13 NA TRBV5-6 CASSADPEETQYF
TRBJ2-2 15 TRBD2 TRBV11-1 CASSEEREFSGELFF
TRBJ1-1 16 TRBD1 TRBV5-1 CASTPGQGASGTEAFF
TRBJ1-3 16 NA TRBV7-9 CASSLMGRTSGNTIYF
TRBJ1-2 14 NA TRBV7-8 CASSLATDSYGYTF
TRBJ1-5 16 TRBD1 TRBV10-3 CAISESDRASNQPQHF
TRBJ1-3 17 NA TRBV11-2 CASSHAWRASSGNTIYF
TRBJ2-7 17 NA TRBV7-9 CASSSLGLHPGENEQYF
TRBJ2-2 16 NA TRBV19 CASSILPGSNTGELFF
TRBJ2-1 15 TRBD2 TRBV14 CASSQGTSGYNEQFF
TRBJ1-1 17 NA TRBV2 CASSEGGVADRNTEAFF
TRBJ1-1 15 NA TRBV18 CASSPNGEKGTEAFF
TRBJ2-3 13 NA TRBV4-1 CASSWTATDTQYF
TRBJ1-1 18 NA TRBV7-6 CASSFGAGTGIMNTEAFF
TRBJ1-3 16 TRBD1 TRBV14 CASSQYGTGAGNTIYF
TRBJ2-7 15 NA TRBV6-5 CASSKYGAEAYEQYF
TRBJ1-2 13 NA TRBV7-9 CASSGDINYGYTF
TRBJ2-3 17 NA TRBV30 CAWSRKPGSPREDTQYF
TRBJ1-3 12 NA TRBV12-3/TRBV12-4 CASSFVGNTIYF
TRBJ1-1 14 NA TRBV6-1 CASSESGLRTEAFF
TRBJ1-1 14 TRBD1 TRBV9 CASSVGTGETEAFF
TRBJ1-2 13 NA TRBV9 CASSVAIGYGYTF
TRBJ1-1 14 NA TRBV6-5 CASSSNRGNTEAFF
TRBJ1-5 15 NA TRBV27 CASRQAPASNQPQHF
TRBJ1-1 14 TRBD1 TRBV7-9 CASSSQGANTEAFF
TRBJ1-3 14 NA TRBV7-9 CASSLPSSGNTIYF
TRBJ1-5 13 NA TRBV27 CASSLSRNQPQHF
TRBJ2-1 16 TRBD2 TRBV10-3 CAISLGVASGSSEQFF
TRBJ1-6 12 NA TRBV6-5 CASWWDNSPLHF
TRBJ1-5 15 NA TRBV19 CASSSLQGGNQPQHF
TRBJ2-5 13 NA TRBV18 CASSSTVGETQYF
TRBJ2-1 15 TRBD2 TRBV14 CASSKGLAGGNEQFF
TRBJ1-3 13 NA TRBV6-5 CASRPGAENTIYF
TRBJ2-1 14 NA TRBV19 CASRETFGSNEQFF